Shown below are 7 T cell receptor beta chains from a single sample sequenced in a study of shared clonotypes between healthy human individuals. TCRdb's copy holds only in-frame clones and misses some; the assay was immunoSEQ multiplex PCR. Of hundreds of thousands of clones in the sample, 55% to 85% were seen once. The sample consisted of memory CD4+ T cells sorted from blood. Subset: CD45RA-negative fraction. Receptors were obtained from a woman in her twenties or thirties in good health.

Comments on this clone: This sample also contains other DNA sequences that code for the same CDR3. The rearrangement joins TRBV5-4 to TRBJ2-5; D may match TRBD1 or TRBD2 (5 bases each). Germline V gene lookup returns CDR1 SGHNT and CDR2 YYREEE (reference sequence). This CDR3 is built from 13 residues. Trimming cost V 0 bases and J 5 bases, with 8 bases left between them. CDR3 DNA: TGTGCCAGCAGCTTGGGTGGGGACGAGACCCAGTACTTC. This gives the protein CASSLGGDETQYF.

This sequence joins TRBV5-1 and TRBJ2-7; the D call may be TRBD1 or TRBD2 (6 bases each). Germline CDR1 is SGHRS and CDR2 is YFSETQ. This CDR3 spans 15 amino acids. V was trimmed by 1 base and J by 6 bases, leaving 17 bases between them. The CDR3 DNA follows: TGCGCCAGCAGCTTGTGGGGGCAGACGGGGGTCGAGCAGTACTTC. This gives the protein CASSLWGQTGVEQYF.

The CDR3 nucleotides are TGTGCCAGCAGCTTGCGGAGGGGCGTGGGGGAGACCCAGTACTTC. Translated, it gives CASSLRRGVGETQYF. The chain combines TRBV5-6 with TRBJ2-5; TRBD2 might be the D (6 bases). Germline V gene lookup returns CDR1 SGHDT and CDR2 YYEEEE. This CDR3 has 15 amino acids. The V end was cut by 1 base, the J end by 5 bases, with 15 bases between. Together with reference TRBV5-6 and TRBJ2-5, the CDR3 gives the full variable domain: DAGVTQSPTHLIKTRGQQVTLRCSPKSGHDTVSWYQQALGQGPQFIFQYYEEEERQRGNFPDRFSGHQFPNYSSELNVNALLLGDSALYLCASSLRRGVGETQYFGPGTRLLVL.

The chain carries TRBV5-1 and TRBJ1-1, with D perhaps TRBD1 (6 bases). This CDR3 region has 13 residues. Trimming removed 4 bases from V and 4 bases from J, with 11 bases in between. CDR1 and CDR2 (germline): SGHRS, YFSETQ. The CDR3 region is CASSRQVVTEAFF. DNA of the CDR3: TGCGCCAGCAGCCGACAGGTTGTCACTGAAGCTTTCTTT.

V and J are TRBV6-1 and TRBJ2-7, with D maybe TRBD2 (6 bases). The CDR3 is 15 amino acids. V lost 7 bases and J 0 bases, leaving 16 bases between the germline ends. Germline V gene sequence: CDR1 MNHNS, CDR2 SASEGT. The DNA of the CDR3 is TGTGCCAGCACCCCCGGCGGGGCAAGCTCCTACGAGCAGTACTTC. This sequence encodes CASTPGGASSYEQYF.

The genes are TRBV11-3 and TRBJ2-1, with D unresolved. V shed 2 bases and J shed 5 bases, with 10 bases lying between them. The CDR3 is 14 amino acids. Germline V lookup: CDR1 SGHNT, CDR2 YENEEA. CDR3 in amino acids: CASSLSLLDNEQFF. CDR3 sequence (DNA): TGTGCCAGCAGCTTATCCCTCCTCGACAATGAGCAGTTCTTC. The complete variable domain, with remaining parts taken from reference TRBV11-3 and TRBJ2-1, reads EAGVVQSPRYKIIEKKQPVAFWCNPISGHNTLYWYLQNLGQGPELLIRYENEEAVDDSQLPKDRFSAERLKGVDSTLKIQPAELGDSAVYLCASSLSLLDNEQFFGPGTRLTVL.

The chain recombines TRBV7-6 with TRBJ1-1; 8 bases agree with TRBD1. The CDR3 runs to 14 residues. Germline-derived CDR1 and CDR2 are SGHVS and FNYEAQ. V shed 5 bases, J shed 4 bases, and the junction held 6 bases outside the gene matches. In nucleotides, the CDR3 is TGTGCCAGCAGCCTAGACAGGGGTTCCACTGAAGCTTTCTTT. Its translation is CASSLDRGSTEAFF.